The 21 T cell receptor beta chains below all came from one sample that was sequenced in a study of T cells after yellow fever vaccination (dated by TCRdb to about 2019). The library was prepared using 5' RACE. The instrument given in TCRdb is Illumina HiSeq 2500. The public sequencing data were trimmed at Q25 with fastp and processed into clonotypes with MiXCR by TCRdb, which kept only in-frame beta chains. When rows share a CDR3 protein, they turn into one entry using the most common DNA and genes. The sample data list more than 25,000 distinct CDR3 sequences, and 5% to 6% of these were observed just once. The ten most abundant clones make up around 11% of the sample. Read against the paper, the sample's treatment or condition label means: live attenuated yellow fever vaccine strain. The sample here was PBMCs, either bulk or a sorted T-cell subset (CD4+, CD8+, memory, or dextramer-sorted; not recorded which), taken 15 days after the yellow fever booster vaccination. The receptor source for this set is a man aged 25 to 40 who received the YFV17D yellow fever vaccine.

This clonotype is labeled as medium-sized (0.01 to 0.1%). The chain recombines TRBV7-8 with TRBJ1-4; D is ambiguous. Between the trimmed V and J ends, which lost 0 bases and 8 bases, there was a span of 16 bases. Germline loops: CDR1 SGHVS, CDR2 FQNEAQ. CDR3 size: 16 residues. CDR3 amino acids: CASSLAGSTVREKLFF. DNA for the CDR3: TGTGCCAGCAGCTTAGCGGGTTCCACAGTGAGGGAAAAACTGTTTTTT.

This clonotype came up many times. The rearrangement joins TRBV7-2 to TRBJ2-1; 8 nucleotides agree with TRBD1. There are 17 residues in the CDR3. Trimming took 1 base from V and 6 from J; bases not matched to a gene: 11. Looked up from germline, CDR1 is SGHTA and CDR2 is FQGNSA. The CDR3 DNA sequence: TGTGCCAGCAGCTTAGGGGGCGGACAGGGTCCCTTCAATGAGCAGTTCTTC. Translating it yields CASSLGGGQGPFNEQFF. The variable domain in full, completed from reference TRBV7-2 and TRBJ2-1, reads GAGVSQSPSNKVTEKGKDVELRCDPISGHTALYWYRQSLGQGLEFLIYFQGNSAPDKSGLPSDRFSAERTGGSVSTLTIQRTQQEDSAVYLCASSLGGGQGPFNEQFFGPGTRLTVL.

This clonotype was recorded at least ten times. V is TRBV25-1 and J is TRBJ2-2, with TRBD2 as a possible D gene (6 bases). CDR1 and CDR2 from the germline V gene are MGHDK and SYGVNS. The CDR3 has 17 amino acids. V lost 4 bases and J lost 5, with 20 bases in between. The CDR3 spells CASSGAYGAGGTGELFF. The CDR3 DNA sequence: TGTGCCAGCAGTGGAGCTTATGGGGCCGGGGGAACCGGGGAGCTGTTTTTT. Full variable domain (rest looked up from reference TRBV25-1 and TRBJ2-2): EADIYQTPRYLVIGTGKKITLECSQTMGHDKMYWYQQDPGMELHLIHYSYGVNSTEKGDLSSESTVSRIRTEHFPLTLESARPSHTSQYLCASSGAYGAGGTGELFFGEGSRLTVL.

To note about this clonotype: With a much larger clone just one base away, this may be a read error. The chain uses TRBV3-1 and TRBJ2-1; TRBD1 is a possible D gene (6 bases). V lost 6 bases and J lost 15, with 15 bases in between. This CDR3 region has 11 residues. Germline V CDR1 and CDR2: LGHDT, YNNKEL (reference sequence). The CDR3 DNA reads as TGTGCCAGCAGGGACAGCTTGGAAATGTTCTTC. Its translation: CASRDSLEMFF.

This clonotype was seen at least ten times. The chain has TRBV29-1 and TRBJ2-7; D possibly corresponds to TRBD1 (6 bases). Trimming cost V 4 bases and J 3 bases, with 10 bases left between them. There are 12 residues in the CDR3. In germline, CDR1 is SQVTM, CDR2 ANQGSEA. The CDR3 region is CSVVEGGYEQYF. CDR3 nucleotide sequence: TGCAGCGTTGTGGAAGGGGGCTACGAGCAGTACTTC.

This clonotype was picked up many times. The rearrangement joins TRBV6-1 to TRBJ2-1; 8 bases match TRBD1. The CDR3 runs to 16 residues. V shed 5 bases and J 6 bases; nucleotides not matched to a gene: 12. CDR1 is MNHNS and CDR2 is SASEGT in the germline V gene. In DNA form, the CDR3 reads TGTGCCAGCAGTCCCTTCCCGGACAGGGTAGTCAATGAGCAGTTCTTC. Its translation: CASSPFPDRVVNEQFF.

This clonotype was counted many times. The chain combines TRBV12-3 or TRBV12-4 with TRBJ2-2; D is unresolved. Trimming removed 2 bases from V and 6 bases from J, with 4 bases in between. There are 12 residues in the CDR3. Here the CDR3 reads CASSLSSGELFF. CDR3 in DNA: TGTGCCAGCAGTTTATCGTCCGGGGAGCTGTTTTTT.

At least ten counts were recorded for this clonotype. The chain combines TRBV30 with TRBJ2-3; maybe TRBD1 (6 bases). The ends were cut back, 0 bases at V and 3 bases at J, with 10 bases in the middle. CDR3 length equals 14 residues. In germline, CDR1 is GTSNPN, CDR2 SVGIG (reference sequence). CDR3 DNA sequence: TGTGCCTGGAGTGTATGGCAGGGGACAGATACGCAGTATTTT. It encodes CAWSVWQGTDTQYF. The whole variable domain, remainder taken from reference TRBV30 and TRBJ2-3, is SQTIHQWPATLVQPVGSPLSLECTVEGTSNPNLYWYRQAAGRGLQLLFYSVGIGQISSEVPQNLSASRPQDRQFILSSKKLLLSDSGFYLCAWSVWQGTDTQYFGPGTRLTVL.

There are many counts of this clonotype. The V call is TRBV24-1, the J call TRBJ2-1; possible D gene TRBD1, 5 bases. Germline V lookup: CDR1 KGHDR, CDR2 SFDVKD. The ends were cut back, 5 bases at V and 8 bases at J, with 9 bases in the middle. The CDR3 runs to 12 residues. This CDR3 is CATSVQGDEQFF. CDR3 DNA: TGTGCCACCAGTGTCCAGGGCGATGAGCAGTTCTTC.

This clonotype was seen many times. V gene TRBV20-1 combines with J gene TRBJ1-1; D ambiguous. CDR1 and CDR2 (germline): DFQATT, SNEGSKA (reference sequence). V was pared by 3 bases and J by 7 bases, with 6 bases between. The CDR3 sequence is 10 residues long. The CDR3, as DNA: TGCAGTGCTAGTTTCGATGAAGCTTTCTTT. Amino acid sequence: CSASFDEAFF.

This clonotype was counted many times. Here the CDR3 DNA reads TGTGCCAGCAGCCCCGGGACAGGGAATGAAAAACTGTTTTTT. It codes for CASSPGTGNEKLFF. V usage is TRBV7-2 and J usage is TRBJ1-4, with 9 bases lining up with TRBD1. Germline CDR1 reads SGHTA; CDR2 reads FQGNSA. This CDR3 is built from 14 residues. V lost 5 bases to trimming and J lost 5 bases; unmatched junction nucleotides: 3. Variable domain in full (rest from reference TRBV7-2 and TRBJ1-4): GAGVSQSPSNKVTEKGKDVELRCDPISGHTALYWYRQSLGQGLEFLIYFQGNSAPDKSGLPSDRFSAERTGGSVSTLTIQRTQQEDSAVYLCASSPGTGNEKLFFGSGTQLSVL.

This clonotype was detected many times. The CDR3 sequence is CASSSQTSYRETQYF. The CDR3 DNA reads as TGTGCCAGCAGTTCACAGACTAGTTACCGAGAGACCCAGTACTTC. The chain couples TRBV27 to TRBJ2-5, with D possibly TRBD2 on 6 matching bases. In germline, CDR1 is MNHEY, CDR2 SMNVEV (reference sequence). The V and J ends lost 4 bases and 4 bases respectively, with 16 bases between them. This CDR3 has 15 residues.

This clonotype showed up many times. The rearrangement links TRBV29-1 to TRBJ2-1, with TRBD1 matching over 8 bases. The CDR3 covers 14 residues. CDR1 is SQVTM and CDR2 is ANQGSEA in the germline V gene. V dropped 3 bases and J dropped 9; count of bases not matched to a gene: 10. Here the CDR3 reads CSVDHGSGGGEQFF. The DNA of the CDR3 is TGCAGCGTTGACCACGGGTCAGGGGGCGGTGAGCAGTTCTTC.

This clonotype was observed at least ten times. CDR3 bases: TGCGCCAGCACCTCGGGACTAGTTAGCACAGATACGCAGTATTTT. Translation: CASTSGLVSTDTQYF. V and J are TRBV10-2 and TRBJ2-3, with TRBD2 identical over 8 bases. There are 15 residues in the CDR3. Unmatched junction bases numbered 6, after V lost 7 bases and J lost 0 bases. From germline, CDR1 is WSHSY and CDR2 SAAADI.

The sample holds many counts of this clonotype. The CDR3 DNA reads as TGTGCCAGCAGCTCCGGGACTACCTTCTACGAGCAGTACTTC. Translating it yields CASSSGTTFYEQYF. This chain joins TRBV7-2 and TRBJ2-7; 7 bases are shared with TRBD2. CDR3 length equals 14 residues. Trimming cost V 4 bases and J 3 bases; bases outside gene matches: 6. The V gene's germline CDR1 is SGHTA and CDR2 FQGNSA.

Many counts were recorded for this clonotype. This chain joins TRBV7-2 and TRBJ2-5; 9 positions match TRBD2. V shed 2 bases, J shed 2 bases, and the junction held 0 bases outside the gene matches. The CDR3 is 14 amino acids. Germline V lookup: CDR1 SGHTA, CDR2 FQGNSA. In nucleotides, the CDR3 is TGTGCCAGCAGCTTACTAGCGGGACAAGAGACCCAGTACTTC. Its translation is CASSLLAGQETQYF. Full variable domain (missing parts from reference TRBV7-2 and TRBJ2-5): GAGVSQSPSNKVTEKGKDVELRCDPISGHTALYWYRQSLGQGLEFLIYFQGNSAPDKSGLPSDRFSAERTGGSVSTLTIQRTQQEDSAVYLCASSLLAGQETQYFGPGTRLLVL.

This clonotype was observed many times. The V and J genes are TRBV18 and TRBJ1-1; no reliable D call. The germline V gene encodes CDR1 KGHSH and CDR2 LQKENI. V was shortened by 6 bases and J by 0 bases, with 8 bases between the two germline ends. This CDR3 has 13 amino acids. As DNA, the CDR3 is TGTGCCAGCTCGCTGCAGGTGAACACTGAAGCTTTCTTT. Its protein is CASSLQVNTEAFF.

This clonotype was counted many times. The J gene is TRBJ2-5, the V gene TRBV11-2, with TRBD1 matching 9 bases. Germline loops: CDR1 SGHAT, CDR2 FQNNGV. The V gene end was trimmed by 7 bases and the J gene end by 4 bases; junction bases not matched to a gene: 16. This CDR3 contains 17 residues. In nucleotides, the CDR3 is TGTGCCAGCACCCCGGGGGTCACAGGGGGCTTTAGAGAGACCCAGTACTTC. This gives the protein CASTPGVTGGFRETQYF.

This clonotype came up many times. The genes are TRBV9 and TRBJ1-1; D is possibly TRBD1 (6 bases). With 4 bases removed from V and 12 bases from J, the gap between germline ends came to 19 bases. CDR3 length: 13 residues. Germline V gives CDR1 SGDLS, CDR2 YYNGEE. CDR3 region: CASSPRQERVTFF. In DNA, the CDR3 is TGTGCCAGCAGCCCGAGACAGGAGAGAGTAACTTTCTTT.

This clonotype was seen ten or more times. CDR3 in amino acids: CASTGQGGSYNEQFF. The CDR3 DNA is TGTGCCAGCACCGGACAGGGAGGCTCCTACAATGAGCAGTTCTTC. V usage is TRBV2 and J usage is TRBJ2-1; 8 bases agree with TRBD1. CDR3 length: 15 residues. Germline V gives CDR1 SNHLY, CDR2 FYNNEI. V lost 7 bases to trimming and J lost 0 bases; unmatched junction nucleotides: 5.

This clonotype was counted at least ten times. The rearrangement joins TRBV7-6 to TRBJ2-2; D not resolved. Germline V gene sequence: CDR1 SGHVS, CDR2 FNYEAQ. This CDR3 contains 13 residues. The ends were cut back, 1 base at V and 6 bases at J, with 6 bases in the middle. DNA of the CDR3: TGTGCCAGCAGCTTAGTTCGAGCCGGGGAGCTGTTTTTT. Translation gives CASSLVRAGELFF.